This section outlines one T cell receptor (beta chain) sequence together with its context. Its antigen is unknown. Preparing the TCRbeta library involved the use of unique molecular identifiers. TCRdb redid the calling of the PCR reads with MiXCR, one entry per CDR3 protein. The sample shows hundreds of thousands of distinct CDR3 sequences, approximately 17% of them seen only once. The CDR3 consists of 17 residues. After removal of 6 bases from V and 4 bases from J, the junction contained 15 bases not matched to a gene. Germline CDR1 reads LGHDT; CDR2 reads YNNKEL (reference sequence). The sample originates from a study of T-cell reconstitution after alpha-beta-depleted transplantation in children. Whole-study findings and limits: Several hundred rapidly expanded clones from non-depleted graft cells reportedly supplied alpha-beta T cells about two months post-transplant. T-cell counts and diversity at one year following transplant were attributed mainly to newly produced T cells. From surviving recipient T cells and thymic progenitors came the high day-60 TCRbeta diversity observed in some patients.

Sequencing was performed on PBMCs, mostly from graft donor cells, taken 360 days after TCRalphabeta/CD19-depleted stem cell transplant. This chain connects TRBV3-1 to TRBJ2-1, with 7 bases identical to TRBD2. The sequence derives from a male patient aged 2 to 10 who had a stem cell transplant for acute lymphoblastic leukemia, so the T cells may come from the graft donor. In DNA form, the CDR3 reads TGTGCCAGCAGTCCCTTAGGGGCTAGCGGATTATACAATGAGCAGTTCTTC. Translation gives CASSPLGASGLYNEQFF.